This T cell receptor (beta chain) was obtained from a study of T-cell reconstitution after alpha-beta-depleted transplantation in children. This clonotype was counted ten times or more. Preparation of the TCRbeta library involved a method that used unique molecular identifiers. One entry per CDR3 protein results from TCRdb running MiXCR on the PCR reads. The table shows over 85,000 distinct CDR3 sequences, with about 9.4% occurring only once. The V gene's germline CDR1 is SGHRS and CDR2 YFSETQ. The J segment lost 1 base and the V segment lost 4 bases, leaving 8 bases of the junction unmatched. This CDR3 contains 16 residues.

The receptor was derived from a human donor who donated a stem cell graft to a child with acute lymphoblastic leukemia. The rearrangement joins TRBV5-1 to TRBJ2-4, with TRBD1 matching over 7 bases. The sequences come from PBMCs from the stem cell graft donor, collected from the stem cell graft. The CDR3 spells CASSLTGPWAKNIQYF. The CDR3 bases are TGCGCCAGCAGCCTGACAGGGCCGTGGGCCAAAAACATTCAGTACTTC.